This T cell receptor (beta chain) was documented in a study of shared clonotypes between healthy human individuals. Study-wide results and limits: Estimated richness values were generally larger in naive subsets than in memory subsets.

Note on this clone: Its target is not known.

Repertoires were generated with immunoSEQ multiplex PCR, while TCRdb's copy carries only in-frame clones and drops some. Of approximately 99,000 clones in the sample, over 65% were seen once. Sequenced input: memory CD8+ T cells sorted from blood. The subset: CD45RO+ cells pooled with CCR7-negative TemRA cells. The source is a woman in her thirties in good health.

In DNA form, the CDR3 reads TGTGCCAGCAGTTTTCGCGGGAGGGCCTACAATGAGCAGTTCTTC. Its translation: CASSFRGRAYNEQFF. The chain recombines TRBV27 with TRBJ2-1; 9 nucleotides agree with TRBD2. CDR3 length: 15 residues. Germline trimming cut 3 bases from V and 2 bases from J; bases unmatched to any gene: 2. Germline CDR1 MNHEY, CDR2 SMNVEV (reference sequence).